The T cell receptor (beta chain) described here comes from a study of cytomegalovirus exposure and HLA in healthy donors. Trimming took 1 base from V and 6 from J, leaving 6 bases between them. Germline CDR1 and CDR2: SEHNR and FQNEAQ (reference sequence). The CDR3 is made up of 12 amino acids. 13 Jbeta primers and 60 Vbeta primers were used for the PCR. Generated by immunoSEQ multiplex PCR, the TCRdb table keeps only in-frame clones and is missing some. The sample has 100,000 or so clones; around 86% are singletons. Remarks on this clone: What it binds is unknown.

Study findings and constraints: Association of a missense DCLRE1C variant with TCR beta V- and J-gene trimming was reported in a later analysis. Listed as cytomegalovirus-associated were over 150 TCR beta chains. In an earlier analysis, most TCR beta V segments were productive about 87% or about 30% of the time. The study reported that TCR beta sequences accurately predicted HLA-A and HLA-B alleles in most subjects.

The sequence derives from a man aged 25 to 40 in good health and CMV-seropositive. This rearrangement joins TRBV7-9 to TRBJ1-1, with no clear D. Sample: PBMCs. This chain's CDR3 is CASSLELPEAFF. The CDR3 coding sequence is TGTGCCAGCAGCTTAGAACTACCTGAAGCTTTCTTT.